The 27 T cell receptor beta chains reported below all come from one sample, sequenced in a study of early T cells in non-severe SARS-CoV-2 infection. TCRdb re-called the 5' RACE reads through MiXCR, storing one row per CDR3 protein. The table records approximately 77,000 distinct CDR3 sequences, approximately 12% of them present only once. The sample was whole blood, taken at baseline. The receptor source for this set is an adult who was a healthcare worker with PCR-confirmed SARS-CoV-2 infection or an uninfected control (not recorded which). The donor label of this sample is uncertain.

This clonotype showed up many times. The rearrangement joins TRBV6-2 or TRBV6-3 to TRBJ1-1; D possibly corresponds to TRBD1 (6 bases). The V gene's germline CDR1 is MNHEY and CDR2 SVGEGT. There are 17 residues in the CDR3. V lost 7 bases to trimming and J lost 0 bases, with 21 bases between them. CDR3 region: CASTPDSLIRLNTEAFF. The CDR3 coding sequence is TGTGCCAGCACCCCGGACAGCCTTATACGGTTGAACACTGAAGCTTTCTTT.

This clonotype was observed once. The CDR3 end shows no conserved phenylalanine or tryptophan, and so a read error is likely. V and J are TRBV6-4 and TRBJ1-2; D might be TRBD1 (6 bases). Trimming took off 0 bases at V and 4 bases at J, with 12 bases between the two ends. Germline assignment: CDR1 MRHNA and CDR2 SNTAGT. The CDR3 runs 15 residues. The CDR3 sequence is CASSDSTGAGYGYTI. Written as DNA, the CDR3 is TGTGCCAGCAGTGACTCGACGGGGGCGGGCTATGGCTACACCATC.

This chain joins TRBV7-3 and TRBJ2-2; D ambiguous. The CDR3 totals 14 residues. Per germline, CDR1 SGHTA and CDR2 FQGTGA. Trimming took 4 bases from V and 2 from J, leaving 8 bases between them. The DNA of the CDR3 is TGTGCCAGCAGCTCAGGACGCAACACCGGGGAGCTGTTTTTT. Residues: CASSSGRNTGELFF.

This clonotype was counted ten times or more. This rearrangement joins TRBV19 to TRBJ1-1; weak D call: TRBD1 (5 bases). CDR1 is LNHDA, CDR2 SQIVND, per germline (reference sequence). CDR3 length equals 12 residues. Trimming removed 7 bases from V and 8 bases from J, with 14 bases in between. Here the CDR3 reads CASILSGGEAFF. The CDR3 bases are TGTGCCAGTATCCTGTCCGGGGGAGAAGCTTTCTTT.

The chain combines TRBV2 with TRBJ2-7; 9 nucleotides agree with TRBD2. The germline V gene encodes CDR1 SNHLY and CDR2 FYNNEI. The trim removed 7 bases at V and 3 bases at J, leaving 13 bases unmatched. The CDR3 loop spans 16 amino acids. The CDR3 loop is CASTRKWLAGFYEQYF. CDR3 coding DNA: TGTGCCAGCACCAGAAAGTGGCTAGCGGGATTCTACGAGCAGTACTTC. Based on the CDR3 plus reference TRBV2 and TRBJ2-7, the full variable domain is EPEVTQTPSHQVTQMGQEVILRCVPISNHLYFYWYRQILGQKVEFLVSFYNNEISEKSEIFDDQFSVERPDGSNFTLKIRSTKLEDSAMYFCASTRKWLAGFYEQYFGPGTRLTVT.

The chain employs TRBV28 and TRBJ2-7; D remains unclear. The CDR3 contains 13 residues. Germline V gene sequence: CDR1 MDHEN, CDR2 SYDVKM. The V end lost 4 bases, the J end lost 1 base, and 8 bases lay between the germline ends. CDR3 nucleotides: TGTGCCAGCAGTTCTCTCCTTTCCTACGAGCAGTACTTC. Translated, it gives CASSSLLSYEQYF.

The chain couples TRBV7-9 to TRBJ2-5; D is undetermined. Germline-derived CDR1 and CDR2 are SEHNR and FQNEAQ (reference sequence). The CDR3 totals 13 residues. The germline V and J ends were trimmed by 6 bases and 2 bases, with 10 bases remaining between them. The CDR3 nucleotides are TGTGCCAGCAGGCTGAGCTTTCAAGAGACCCAGTACTTC. It encodes CASRLSFQETQYF.

The V gene is TRBV11-1, the J gene TRBJ2-7; TRBD2 matches at 7 bases. This CDR3 comprises 17 residues. The germline gives CDR1 SGHAT, CDR2 FQDESV (reference sequence). Trimming cost V 5 bases and J 3 bases; bases outside gene matches: 16. CDR3 nucleotide sequence: TGTGCCAGCAGCCCTCGAACTCCCAAGGGCGGGAGCTACGAGCAGTACTTC. Translating it yields CASSPRTPKGGSYEQYF.

The chain joins TRBV7-9 to TRBJ1-2; no reliable D call. This CDR3 region has 12 residues. The V and J ends lost 6 bases and 8 bases respectively, with 13 bases between them. Germline CDR1 SEHNR, CDR2 FQNEAQ (reference sequence). CDR3 sequence (DNA): TGTGCCAGCAGTAAGAAAGACGGCGGCTACACCTTC. Its protein product is CASSKKDGGYTF.

This clonotype has more than one count but fewer than ten. V is TRBV2 and J is TRBJ1-2; 12 bases line up with TRBD1. V lost 4 bases, J lost 4 bases, and 4 bases stayed unmatched. The germline gives CDR1 SNHLY, CDR2 FYNNEI. The CDR3 is 15 residues long. The chain's CDR3 is CASSVGTGGAYGYTF. DNA of the CDR3: TGTGCCAGCAGTGTCGGGACAGGGGGCGCCTATGGCTACACCTTC.

The rearrangement links TRBV10-3 to TRBJ2-3, with D possibly being TRBD1 (6 bases). The CDR3 extends over 12 amino acids. Germline V gives CDR1 ENHRY, CDR2 SYGVKD. V lost 6 bases, J lost 4 bases, and 8 bases lay in between. The CDR3 DNA reads TGTGCCATCAGACAGGGCTCAGATACGCAGTATTTT. Protein: CAIRQGSDTQYF.

This clonotype was detected a few times. This CDR3 is CATSSGGGTEAFF. The CDR3 nucleotides read TGTGCCACCAGCAGTGGTGGGGGCACTGAAGCTTTCTTT. The rearrangement joins TRBV15 to TRBJ1-1; D might be TRBD1 (5 bases). Germline V gene sequence: CDR1 LNHNV, CDR2 YYDKDF (reference sequence). The CDR3 consists of 13 residues. Between the trimmed V and J ends, which lost 3 bases and 4 bases, there was a span of 9 bases.

This clonotype was observed many times. The rearrangement joins TRBV27 to TRBJ1-1; the D gene is possibly TRBD1 (5 bases). CDR3 size: 13 residues. V lost 5 bases and J 5 bases, leaving 12 bases between the germline ends. From germline, CDR1 is MNHEY and CDR2 SMNVEV (reference sequence). In DNA form, the CDR3 reads TGTGCCAGCAGTATAGGGGCGGGAACTGAAGCTTTCTTT. This translates into CASSIGAGTEAFF.

This clonotype appeared a few times. This rearrangement joins TRBV4-1 to TRBJ2-1, with 7 bases identical to TRBD2. The CDR3 is made up of 15 amino acids. CDR1 MGHRA and CDR2 YSYEKL come from the germline V gene. V was pared by 3 bases and J by 9 bases, with 11 bases of the junction left unmatched. CDR3 sequence reads: CASSHKEGGPGEQFF. The CDR3 coding sequence is TGCGCCAGCAGCCACAAGGAGGGAGGGCCGGGTGAGCAGTTCTTC.

In this sample, this clonotype turned up a few times. The gene calls are TRBV6-2 or TRBV6-3 and TRBJ2-5, with TRBD1 matching over 8 bases. This CDR3 spans 14 amino acids. CDR1 MNHEY and CDR2 SVGEGT come from the germline V gene. With V trimmed by 7 bases and J by 2 bases, 6 bases remained unmatched. CDR3 sequence: CASTDRGRQETQYF. The CDR3 bases are TGTGCCAGCACCGACAGGGGTCGGCAAGAGACCCAGTACTTC.

The genes are TRBV2 and TRBJ2-3, with a possible D match to TRBD2 (6 bases). The CDR3 runs to 17 residues. The V end was cut by 0 bases, the J end by 2 bases, with 15 bases between. Per the germline V gene, CDR1 is SNHLY and CDR2 is FYNNEI. The CDR3 sequence: CASSEAPELALTDTQYF. In DNA form, the CDR3 reads TGTGCCAGCAGTGAAGCTCCGGAGCTAGCGCTCACAGATACGCAGTATTTT.

This clonotype has a handful of counts. The V gene is TRBV5-1, the J gene TRBJ2-3; D remains unclear. The CDR3 length is 15 residues. Germline CDR1 is SGHRS and CDR2 is YFSETQ. The V end lost 0 bases, the J end lost 0 bases, and 8 bases lay between the germline ends. The DNA for the CDR3 is TGCGCCAGCAGCTTGGGGCCTACTAGCACAGATACGCAGTATTTT. Encoded protein: CASSLGPTSTDTQYF.

This clonotype was seen at least ten times. J is TRBJ2-7 and V is TRBV7-2; unclear D gene. There are 13 residues in the CDR3. Germline-derived CDR1 and CDR2 are SGHTA and FQGNSA. V was clipped by 5 bases and J by 0 bases, with 8 bases between them. In nucleotides, the CDR3 is TGTGCCAGCAGCCCTAGGGTCTCCTACGAGCAGTACTTC. As protein: CASSPRVSYEQYF.

This clonotype was seen many times. The chain joins TRBV7-6 to TRBJ1-4; TRBD1 aligns across 7 bases. The germline V gene has CDR1 SGHVS and CDR2 FNYEAQ. CDR3 size: 19 residues. The ends lost 2 bases at V and 5 bases at J; junction bases unmatched: 17. The CDR3 region is CASSLTPLDRDSLNEKLFF. Written as DNA, the CDR3 is TGTGCCAGCAGCTTAACCCCTCTGGACCGGGACAGCCTAAATGAAAAACTGTTTTTT.

About this clonotype: Here the CDR3 omits its conserved ending phenylalanine or tryptophan, so a read error is the likely source. The CDR3 sequence: CASRLHAGELFL. The CDR3 DNA sequence: TGTGCCAGCAGATTACATGCTGGGGAGCTGTTTCTT. V is TRBV12-3 or TRBV12-4 and J is TRBJ2-2; no clear D. Trimming cost V 6 bases and J 8 bases, with 10 bases left between them. This CDR3 is 12 amino acids long.

CDR3 bases: TGTGCCAGCAGGGACAGGACGATGAGCTCCTATAATTCACCCCTCCACTTT. Translation gives CASRDRTMSSYNSPLHF. This chain links TRBV2 with TRBJ1-6, with TRBD1 matching over 7 bases. The V segment lost 6 bases and the J segment 0 bases; nucleotides outside the gene matches: 8. The CDR3 consists of 17 residues. Germline V gene lookup returns CDR1 SNHLY and CDR2 FYNNEI.

As DNA, the CDR3 is TGTGCCAGCTCACCCGCAAGCTCTGGGGCCAACGTCCTGACTTTC. The encoded protein is CASSPASSGANVLTF. This chain links TRBV18 with TRBJ2-6; D is unresolved. The CDR3 has 15 amino acids. Germline lookup yields CDR1 KGHSH and CDR2 LQKENI. V was pared by 3 bases and J by 0 bases, with 6 bases between.

This clonotype was counted between two and nine times. The chain couples TRBV6-1 to TRBJ2-2; tentative D call: TRBD2 (7 bases). Between the trimmed V and J ends, which lost 7 bases and 4 bases, there was a span of 16 bases. The CDR3 has 15 amino acids. Per germline, CDR1 MNHNS and CDR2 SASEGT. CDR3 protein: CASTERGGGTGELFF. The CDR3 nucleotides read TGTGCCAGCACCGAGAGGGGGGGCGGCACCGGGGAGCTGTTTTTT.

The chain recombines TRBV7-9 with TRBJ1-2; D remains unclear. The germline CDR1 and CDR2 sequences are SEHNR and FQNEAQ (reference sequence). Trimming left V 3 bases short and J 8 bases short, with 16 bases between. CDR3 size: 14 residues. CDR3 coding DNA: TGTGCCAGCAGCTTCGCGGGAGGGAAAGGAGGCTACACCTTC. Residues: CASSFAGGKGGYTF.

The V gene is TRBV6-2 or TRBV6-3, the J gene TRBJ2-3, with 9 bases lining up with TRBD1. V gave up 7 bases and J gave up 7 bases; unmatched junction bases: 12. Per germline, CDR1 MNHEY and CDR2 SVGEGT. This CDR3 is 15 amino acids long. CDR3 sequence (DNA): TGTGCCAGCACTTCCCCCTGGACAGGGGTGAATACGCAGTATTTT. Translated: CASTSPWTGVNTQYF.

This clonotype was found many times. The V gene is TRBV7-3, the J gene TRBJ2-2, with D possibly being TRBD2 (6 bases). CDR3 size: 17 residues. Trimming took 0 bases from V and 6 from J, leaving 17 bases between them. Germline assignment: CDR1 SGHTA and CDR2 FQGTGA. In DNA form, the CDR3 reads TGTGCCAGCAGCTTAACGGGGTCCGGGAGCATAGCCGGGGAGCTGTTTTTT. Its translation is CASSLTGSGSIAGELFF.

This clonotype was seen ten or more times. The chain couples TRBV7-2 to TRBJ2-1; 9 bases are a match to TRBD2. The J segment lost 3 bases and the V segment lost 4 bases, leaving 4 bases of the junction unmatched. Germline CDR1 is SGHTA and CDR2 is FQGNSA. This CDR3 spans 15 amino acids. In DNA, the CDR3 is TGTGCCAGCAGCTACGGACTAGCGAGCTACAATGAGCAGTTCTTC. Translating it yields CASSYGLASYNEQFF.